Sequencing of this TCR beta chain was carried out in a study of response to subunit inactivated influenza vaccine. This CDR3 is 15 amino acids long. With 0 bases removed from V and 4 bases from J, the gap between germline ends came to 11 bases. CDR1 and CDR2 (germline): ENHRY, SYGVKD. This clonotype has a handful of counts. As yet, its antigen is unknown. TCRdb called the RT-PCR reads again in MiXCR, with one record for every CDR3 protein. The data show around 600,000 distinct CDR3 sequences, approximately 11% seen once. Study-wide results and caveats: After each seasonal influenza vaccination, few new T cells are recruited, the authors suggested.

The sample was also linked to a second study, of T cells expressing NK-cell markers. That publication notes: For TCR beta, cDNA was produced by 5'RACE template switching with UMIs. Cells sorted as CD3+CD56+NKG2C+, CD3+CD56+NKG2C- and CD3+CD56-NKG2C+ T cells supplied the TCR beta repertoires. Six or seven donors showed dominant NKG2C+ clonotypes comprising about 1.0-7.0% of their CD8+ T cells.

The V and J genes are TRBV10-3 and TRBJ2-3; D unresolved. The receptor's source is a man in his fifties who received an inactivated influenza vaccine. This specimen was PBMCs from blood, taken on the day of vaccination. The CDR3 sequence is CAISESLSVADTQYF. In DNA, the CDR3 is TGTGCCATCAGTGAGTCGTTAAGCGTGGCAGATACGCAGTATTTT.